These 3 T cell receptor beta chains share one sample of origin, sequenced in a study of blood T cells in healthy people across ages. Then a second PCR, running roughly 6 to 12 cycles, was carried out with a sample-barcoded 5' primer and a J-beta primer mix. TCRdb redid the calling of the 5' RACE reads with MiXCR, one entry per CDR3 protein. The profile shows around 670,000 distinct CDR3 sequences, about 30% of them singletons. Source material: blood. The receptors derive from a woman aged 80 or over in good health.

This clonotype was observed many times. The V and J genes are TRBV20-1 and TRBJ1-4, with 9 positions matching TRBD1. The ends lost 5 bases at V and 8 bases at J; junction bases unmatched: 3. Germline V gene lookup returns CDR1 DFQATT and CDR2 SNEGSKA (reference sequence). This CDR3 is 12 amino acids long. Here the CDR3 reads CSAYTGGEKLFF. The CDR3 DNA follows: TGCAGTGCTTATACAGGGGGCGAAAAACTGTTTTTT.

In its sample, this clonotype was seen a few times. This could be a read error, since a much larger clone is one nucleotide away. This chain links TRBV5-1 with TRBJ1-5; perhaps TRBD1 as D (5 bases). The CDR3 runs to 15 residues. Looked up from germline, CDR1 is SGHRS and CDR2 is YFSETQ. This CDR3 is CASSLGSGGGQSQHF. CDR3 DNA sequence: TGCGCCAGCAGCTTGGGATCTGGGGGAGGTCAGTCCCAGCATTTT. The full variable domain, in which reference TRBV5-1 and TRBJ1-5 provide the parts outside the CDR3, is KAGVTQTPRYLIKTRGQQVTLSCSPISGHRSVSWYQQTPGQGLQFLFEYFSETQRNKGNFPGRFSGRQFSNSRSEMNVSTLELGDSALYLCASSLGSGGGQSQHFGDGTRLSIL.

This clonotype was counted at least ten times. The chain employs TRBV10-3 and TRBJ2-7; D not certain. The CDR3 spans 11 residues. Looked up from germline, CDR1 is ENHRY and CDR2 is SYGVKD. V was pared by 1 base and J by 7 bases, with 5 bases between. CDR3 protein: CAISELKEQYF. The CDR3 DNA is TGTGCCATCAGTGAGTTGAAGGAGCAGTACTTC.